This T cell receptor (beta chain) was profiled in a study of T-cell memory formation after mild COVID-19. The overall study: The study found TCR clusters largely donor specific.

V shed 0 bases, J shed 4 bases, and the junction held 5 bases outside the gene matches. In germline, CDR1 is LGHNA, CDR2 YNFKEQ. This CDR3 is built from 16 residues. In the case of this clonotype: The antigen remains undetermined.

MiXCR was run by TCRdb on the 5' RACE reads, yielding one entry per CDR3 protein. In the table there are about 340,000 distinct CDR3 sequences, 10% to 15% of which are singletons. Whole-study results and caveats: The finding that pre-infection memory included some responding clones suggested that cross-reactive memory joined. Later expanders leaned CD4+, whereas day 15 to 85 contracting clones were balanced CD4/CD8.

The chain is built from TRBV4-2 and TRBJ2-3, with 9 bases that match TRBD2. This TCR came from a man aged 18 to 30 who had mild COVID-19 (a few samples of this study predate the infection). Cell type and time point are not known. The source material was PBMCs or a T cell subset sorted from them (not recorded which). The CDR3 is CASSQDRRGGPDTQYF. The CDR3 nucleotides are TGTGCCAGCAGCCAAGATCGGCGGGGGGGCCCAGATACGCAGTATTTT.